This T cell receptor (beta chain) comes out of a study of blood T cell repertoires in COVID-19 (dated by TCRdb to about 2020). For the wider study: Collaborator samples came from the United States, Italy and Spain and covered acute and convalescent phases of COVID-19. The prospective study material was composed of cDNA or gDNA derived from T cells, B-cell-depleted T cells, or PBMCs. The dataset comprised deeply sampled blood TCRbeta repertoires from subjects exposed to, actively infected with, or recovered from COVID-19. The repertoires were released in a freely available public database intended as a resource for research on the immune response to SARS-CoV-2. Samples were obtained from the ongoing ImmuneRACE study (first 160 participants) and from 1,254 subjects provided by 6 global collaborators. Nearly every sample came with metadata listing a de-identified subject ID, COVID-19 status, age in years and sex. HLA class I and class II types, where available, came from metadata supplied by the sample provider rather than from assay-based typing. The full study reports these points: The quantity of clinical and demographic metadata differed by source and by participant and was supplied without curation.

Whole blood was collected in K2EDTA tubes by collaborating institutions according to the institutions' own protocols. For TCRbeta analysis, collaborators shipped samples as frozen whole blood, isolated PBMCs, or DNA extracted from either of those sample types. As to this clone: The specificity of this receptor is unknown. Nothing much larger sits one base from this clone, and base qualities are not available.

After removal of 7 bases from V and 3 bases from J, the junction retains 3 bases not matched to a gene. The CDR1 and CDR2 encoded by the germline V gene are MNHNS and SASEGT. Inclusive of the bounding cysteine and phenylalanine, the CDR3 is 12 residues long. The CDR3 DNA has 36 bases and is translated from base 1. TCRbeta CDR3 regions were amplified from genomic DNA using the immunoSEQ Assay, a bias-controlled multiplex PCR. Under the source paper's analysis protocol: The number of nucleated cells in each sample was estimated by amplification of reference gene primers within the assay. To quantify the absolute abundance of each unique TCRbeta CDR3 rearrangement, sequence reads were collapsed and filtered. Productive Simpson clonality was computed per sample as the square root of Simpson's diversity index over productive rearrangements. TCRdb provides this immuneACCESS table in a form limited to in-frame rearrangements. Some clones are lacking; in checked studies, under half of them reflect an unresolved V gene, and why the rest are absent is not known. D and trimming come from the DNA, and the V and J calls and clone size come from that table. The sample table shows 65,000 to 80,000 clones, and around nine tenths are seen once. Roughly 9.7% of the sample lies in the top ten.

Sequenced material: peripheral blood. This sequence was found in a human donor in a cohort sampled during active COVID-19. Recombination linked TRBV6-1 to TRBJ2-7, and TRBD1 aligns with 7 junction nucleotides. The nucleotide sequence reads as follows: TGTGCCAGCACAGGGGGTTTCTACGAGCAGTACTTC. Its translation reads: CASTGGFYEQYF.